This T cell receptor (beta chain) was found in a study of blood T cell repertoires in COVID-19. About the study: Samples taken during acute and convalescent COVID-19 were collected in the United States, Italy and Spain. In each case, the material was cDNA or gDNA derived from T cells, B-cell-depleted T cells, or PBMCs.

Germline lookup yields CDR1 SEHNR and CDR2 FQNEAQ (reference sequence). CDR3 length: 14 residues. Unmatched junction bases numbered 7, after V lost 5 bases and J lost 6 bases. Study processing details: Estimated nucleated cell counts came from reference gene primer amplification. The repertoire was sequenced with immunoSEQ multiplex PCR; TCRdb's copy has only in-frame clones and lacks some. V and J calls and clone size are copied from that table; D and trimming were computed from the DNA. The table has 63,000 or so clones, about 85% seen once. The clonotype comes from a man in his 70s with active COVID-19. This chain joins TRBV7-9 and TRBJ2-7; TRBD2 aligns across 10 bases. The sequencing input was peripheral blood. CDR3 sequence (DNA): TGTGCCAGCAGCCGGCTAGCGGGAGTGGGCGAGCAGTACTTC. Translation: CASSRLAGVGEQYF.